Listed below are T cell receptor beta chains from one sample, sequenced in a study of T cell repertoires in cytomegalovirus infection. Via MiXCR, TCRdb re-called the reads, giving one row per CDR3 protein. The data contain 250,000 to 300,000 distinct CDR3 sequences, about a quarter of them seen just once; the ten biggest clones take up around 13%. Specimen: PBMCs. These TCRs come from a human donor in good health (CMV status not recorded). Some clones in this sample may be carry-over from other donors' samples. Each CDR3 is given with its conserved first and last residue. The D gene is left open where the match is weak. Size is stated for part of the rows, as once, few or many counts, or as a class when the clone is expanded.

clone_size	d_call	v_call	j_call	cdr3_nt	cdr3_aa
-	TRBD1	TRBV29-1	TRBJ2-7	TGCAGCGTCGAGGGGACAGGGGCCTACGAGCAGTACTTC	CSVEGTGAYEQYF
-	TRBD1	TRBV19	TRBJ2-5	TGTGCCAGTAGTTCCCGGACAGGGGTTGGGTTAGAGACCCAGTACTTC	CASSSRTGVGLETQYF
few	-	TRBV6-6	TRBJ2-7	TGTGCCAGCAGTTCGGTGGACGAGCAGTACTTC	CASSSVDEQYF
few	TRBD2	TRBV7-9	TRBJ2-7	TGTGCCAGCAGCTTAGGACGAGGATTAGCGGGGATTTCCTACGAGCAGTACTTC	CASSLGRGLAGISYEQYF
few	TRBD1	TRBV11-2	TRBJ2-2	TGTGCCAGCAGCCCGGGACAGTGGAACACCGGGGAGCTGTTTTTT	CASSPGQWNTGELFF
-	-	TRBV7-2	TRBJ2-6	TGTGCCAGCAGCCCCGGGGCTCTTAGTGGGGCCAACGTCCTGACTTTC	CASSPGALSGANVLTF
few	-	TRBV15	TRBJ2-6	TGTGCCACCAGCAGAGGTAGGGGGTCTGGGGCCAACGTCCTGACTTTC	CATSRGRGSGANVLTF
-	TRBD1	TRBV29-1	TRBJ1-5	TGCAGCGTTGCTACAGGGGGCAATCAGCCCCAGCATTTT	CSVATGGNQPQHF
few	-	TRBV28	TRBJ1-6	TGTGCCAGCAGCCTATACAGGGAGTCTAATTCACCCCTCCACTTT	CASSLYRESNSPLHF
-	-	TRBV18	TRBJ1-1	TGTGCCAGCTCACCCCTGAACACTGAAGCTTTCTTT	CASSPLNTEAFF
many	-	TRBV7-7	TRBJ2-5	TGTGCTAGCAGCCGGGCCCCGACAGAACTAGAGACCCAGTACTTC	CASSRAPTELETQYF
-	-	TRBV29-1	TRBJ2-1	TGCAGCGTTGCGGGAAGGTTGTCTAGCTCCTACAATGAGCAGTTCTTC	CSVAGRLSSSYNEQFF
few	-	TRBV6-2/TRBV6-3	TRBJ1-1	TGTGCCAGCAGTTACGTCCACTCTCCTGAAGCTTTCTTT	CASSYVHSPEAFF
-	-	TRBV6-2/TRBV6-3	TRBJ2-7	TGTGCCAGCAGCCCGGGACTCCTCAACTCCTACGAGCAGTACTTC	CASSPGLLNSYEQYF
-	-	TRBV13	TRBJ2-1	TGTGCCAGCAGCTTTGTTTATGAGCAGTTCTTC	CASSFVYEQFF
few	-	TRBV28	TRBJ2-1	TGTGCCACCCTAGCGGCAGGGGTAATGAATGAGCAGTTCTTC	CATLAAGVMNEQFF